Shown below are 32 T cell receptor beta chains from a single sample sequenced in a study of Graves' ophthalmopathy and Graves' hyperthyroidism. Amplification targeted the TCR beta CDR3 regions, with RNA transcripts as the source material. RT-PCR was first run with HTBI primers, then multiplex PCR in a second round. TCRdb re-called the multiplex PCR reads through MiXCR, storing one row per CDR3 protein. The sample carries approximately 1.2 million distinct CDR3 sequences, less than 45% recorded once. The sequencing input was peripheral blood or thyroid tissue (not recorded which). These TCRs come from an adult man with Graves' hyperthyroidism.

This clonotype was seen ten or more times. This chain uses TRBV6-2 or TRBV6-3 with TRBJ2-7; 7 positions match TRBD2. The V gene's germline CDR1 is MNHEY and CDR2 SVGEGT. With V trimmed by 2 bases and J by 6 bases, 7 bases remained unmatched. The CDR3 totals 14 residues. CDR3 protein: CASSYAGESGEQYF. As DNA, the CDR3 is TGTGCCAGCAGTTACGCGGGAGAGAGCGGCGAGCAGTACTTC.

This clonotype was recorded many times. The chain couples TRBV19 to TRBJ1-1, with D maybe TRBD1 (5 bases). The CDR3 runs to 14 residues. Trimming removed 7 bases from V and 4 bases from J, with 16 bases in between. Germline V gene sequence: CDR1 LNHDA, CDR2 SQIVND (reference sequence). CDR3 region: CASTHRGRSTEAFF. The CDR3 bases are TGTGCCAGTACCCATAGGGGTAGGAGCACTGAAGCTTTCTTT.

This clonotype came up once. The J gene is TRBJ2-5, the V gene TRBV20-1; D perhaps matches TRBD2 (6 bases). This CDR3 spans 14 amino acids. V was clipped by 3 bases and J by 4 bases, with 15 bases between them. The germline CDR1 and CDR2 sequences are DFQATT and SNEGSKA (reference sequence). The CDR3 spells CSASSVLGGETQYF. CDR3 nucleotide sequence: TGCAGTGCTAGTTCTGTTTTGGGGGGAGAGACCCAGTACTTC.

The table lists this clonotype with many counts. The rearrangement links TRBV16 to TRBJ1-5; tentatively, D is TRBD1 (6 bases). CDR1 and CDR2 from the germline V gene are KGHSY and FQNENV. This CDR3 is built from 15 residues. Between the trimmed V and J ends, which lost 2 bases and 0 bases, there was a span of 8 bases. This chain's CDR3 is CASSQRDNSNQPQHF. CDR3 DNA sequence: TGTGCCAGCAGCCAACGGGACAATAGCAATCAGCCCCAGCATTTT.

This clonotype was counted between two and nine times. The V and J genes are TRBV6-1 and TRBJ1-5, with D unclear. CDR1 and CDR2 (germline): MNHNS, SASEGT. CDR3 size: 12 residues. Trimming took off 8 bases at V and 3 bases at J, with 8 bases between the two ends. CDR3 nucleotides: TGTGCCAGCCGAAGGGTCAATCAGCCCCAGCATTTT. This sequence encodes CASRRVNQPQHF.

This chain links TRBV18 with TRBJ1-1; D gene uncertain. Between the trimmed V and J ends, which lost 4 bases and 2 bases, there was a span of 8 bases. Germline V gives CDR1 KGHSH, CDR2 LQKENI. CDR3 length: 13 residues. The CDR3 spells CASSQSTNTEAFF. DNA of the CDR3: TGTGCCAGCTCACAGAGCACCAACACTGAAGCTTTCTTT.

This clonotype appeared many times. The V gene is TRBV29-1, the J gene TRBJ2-5, with D hard to call. Trimming shortened V by 6 bases and J by 11 bases, and 13 bases separated the two germline ends. This CDR3 spans 10 amino acids. Germline loops: CDR1 SQVTM, CDR2 ANQGSEA. The chain's CDR3 is CSVNPEPQYF. CDR3 coding DNA: TGCAGCGTCAACCCGGAACCACAGTACTTC. Full variable domain (outside the CDR3, taken from reference TRBV29-1 and TRBJ2-5): SAVISQKPSRDICQRGTSLTIQCQVDSQVTMMFWYRQQPGQSLTLIATANQGSEATYESGFVIDKFPISRPNLTFSTLTVSNMSPEDSSIYLCSVNPEPQYFGPGTRLLVL.

V is TRBV20-1 and J is TRBJ2-2; D unclear. Trimming removed 0 bases at V and 1 base at J, with 9 bases between. The CDR3 has 15 residues. CDR1 and CDR2 (germline): DFQATT, SNEGSKA (reference sequence). As DNA, the CDR3 is TGCAGTGCTAGAGATCAAGTAGGGAACACCGGGGAGCTGTTTTTT. Translation: CSARDQVGNTGELFF.

Ten or more counts support this clonotype. The rearrangement joins TRBV2 to TRBJ1-1; D is unclear. This CDR3 spans 13 amino acids. The ends were cut back, 3 bases at V and 1 base at J, with 6 bases in the middle. Germline CDR1 reads SNHLY; CDR2 reads FYNNEI. CDR3 sequence: CASSDEGNTEAFF. CDR3 DNA sequence: TGTGCCAGCAGTGATGAAGGGAACACTGAAGCTTTCTTT.

The CDR3 DNA sequence: TGTGCCAGTACCCCGAGGGCAGGGGTATATGGCTACACCTTC. It codes for CASTPRAGVYGYTF. The J gene is TRBJ1-2, the V gene TRBV19; a weak D match, TRBD1 (6 bases). The V and J ends lost 7 bases and 5 bases respectively, with 17 bases between them. CDR3 length: 14 residues. Germline V CDR1 and CDR2: LNHDA, SQIVND (reference sequence). The complete variable domain, with remaining parts taken from reference TRBV19 and TRBJ1-2, reads DGGITQSPKYLFRKEGQNVTLSCEQNLNHDAMYWYRQDPGQGLRLIYYSQIVNDFQKGDIAEGYSVSREKKESFPLTVTSAQKNPTAFYLCASTPRAGVYGYTFGSGTRLTVV.

This clonotype was counted between two and nine times. J is TRBJ2-6 and V is TRBV10-2; 9 nucleotides match TRBD1. The germline V gene has CDR1 WSHSY and CDR2 SAAADI. After removal of 2 bases from V and 2 bases from J, the junction contained 7 bases not matched to a gene. The CDR3 loop spans 18 amino acids. The CDR3 loop reads CASSEADRGAAGANVLTF. The CDR3 DNA reads as TGCGCCAGCAGTGAGGCGGACAGGGGTGCCGCTGGGGCCAACGTCCTGACTTTC.

This clonotype was seen a few times. A junction end diverges from the germline sequence, so it may reflect a read error. The genes are TRBV4-3 and TRBJ2-5, with D hard to call. Germline V lookup: CDR1 LGHNA, CDR2 YSLEER. This CDR3 is built from 13 residues. The CDR3 reads CAGSLINMETQYF. The CDR3, as DNA: TGCGCCGGCAGCCTAATAAACATGGAGACCCAGTACTTC.

V is TRBV10-3 and J is TRBJ1-1; 9 bases map to TRBD1. The V gene end was trimmed by 6 bases and the J gene end by 10 bases; junction bases not matched to a gene: 3. CDR1 ENHRY and CDR2 SYGVKD come from the germline V gene. The CDR3 is made up of 11 amino acids. CDR3: CAIRLDRGAFF. The DNA for the CDR3 is TGTGCCATCAGATTGGACAGGGGAGCTTTCTTT.

Details on this clonotype: A much larger clone lies a single base off, so this may be a read error. The CDR3 DNA sequence: TGCAGCGTTGACGTAGATCCGGGACAGGGGGTTGGGGGCTACACCTTC. This encodes CSVDVDPGQGVGGYTF. This chain joins TRBV29-1 and TRBJ1-2; the match to TRBD1 covers 11 bases. From germline, CDR1 is SQVTM and CDR2 ANQGSEA. V shed 3 bases, J shed 8 bases, and the junction held 14 bases outside the gene matches. There are 16 residues in the CDR3.

CDR3 bases: TGTGCCAGCAGAAGGACAGGGCGAGGAGGCGGGGAGCTGTTTTTT. It translates to CASRRTGRGGGELFF. This sequence joins TRBV7-8 and TRBJ2-2; the match to TRBD1 covers 8 bases. This CDR3 is 15 amino acids long. The ends lost 6 bases at V and 7 bases at J; junction bases unmatched: 10. The germline V gene has CDR1 SGHVS and CDR2 FQNEAQ. Combining the CDR3 with reference TRBV7-8 and TRBJ2-2 gives the whole variable domain GAGVSQSPRYKVAKRGQDVALRCDPISGHVSLFWYQQALGQGPEFLTYFQNEAQLDKSGLPSDRFFAERPEGSVSTLKIQRTQQEDSAVYLCASRRTGRGGGELFFGEGSRLTVL.

This chain joins TRBV29-1 and TRBJ1-5; 9 bases are a match to TRBD1. The CDR3 contains 14 residues. V trimming: 7 bases; J trimming: 2 bases; junction bases outside the gene matches: 6. In germline, CDR1 is SQVTM, CDR2 ANQGSEA. CDR3 nucleotides: TGCAGCGGGGGGACAGGGAACGGCAATCAGCCCCAGCATTTT. It translates to CSGGTGNGNQPQHF.

This clonotype was found many times. This chain joins TRBV20-1 and TRBJ1-2; D not resolved. The CDR3 is 13 residues long. Between the trimmed V and J ends, which lost 6 bases and 0 bases, there was a span of 11 bases. Germline loops: CDR1 DFQATT, CDR2 SNEGSKA (reference sequence). CDR3 sequence (DNA): TGCAGTGCCCGTTTGACTACTAACTATGGCTACACCTTC. This encodes CSARLTTNYGYTF.

This clonotype was counted once. V and J are TRBV29-1 and TRBJ2-3; 13 positions agree with TRBD2. CDR1 is SQVTM and CDR2 is ANQGSEA in the germline V gene. V lost 4 bases, J lost 4 bases, and 5 bases stayed unmatched. The CDR3 spans 15 residues. This chain's CDR3 is CSVATSGGGADTQYF. CDR3 sequence (DNA): TGCAGCGTTGCAACTAGCGGGGGGGGGGCAGATACGCAGTATTTT.

The chain is built from TRBV7-8 and TRBJ2-7; 8 nucleotides align to TRBD2. The DNA end is more similar to TRBJ2-1, so the J call may be wrong. The germline V gene encodes CDR1 SGHVS and CDR2 FQNEAQ. This CDR3 has 14 residues. CDR3 in DNA: TGTGCCAGCAGGATAGCGGGAAAGAACAATGAGCAGTTCTTC. Translation: CASRIAGKNNEQFF.

This clonotype was observed a single time. The genes are TRBV9 and TRBJ2-5, with 9 bases aligning to TRBD1. Trimming at V came to 7 bases and at J to 5 bases, leaving 3 bases not matched to a gene. The CDR3 has 12 residues. Germline V gene lookup returns CDR1 SGDLS and CDR2 YYNGEE. The CDR3 sequence: CASGTGFETQYF. DNA of the CDR3: TGTGCCAGCGGGACAGGGTTCGAGACCCAGTACTTC.

This clonotype occurred many times. The V and J genes are TRBV7-2 and TRBJ1-2; D gene unclear. Germline V gene data show CDR1 as SGHTA and CDR2 as FQGNSA. Trimming stripped 5 bases from V and 2 bases from J, with 12 bases between. The CDR3 runs to 14 residues. This CDR3 is CASSPGGRNYGYTF. CDR3 bases: TGTGCCAGCAGCCCCGGAGGACGAAACTATGGCTACACCTTC.

In this sample, this clonotype turned up many times. J is TRBJ2-7 and V is TRBV10-3, with D tentatively TRBD2 (5 bases). Germline V gives CDR1 ENHRY, CDR2 SYGVKD. Trimming cost V 0 bases and J 2 bases, with 11 bases left between them. The CDR3 consists of 15 residues. The CDR3 DNA reads as TGTGCCATCAGTGAGTCGAGGGTTACTACCTACGAGCAGTACTTC. It yields the protein CAISESRVTTYEQYF.

This clonotype was seen a few times. At one end the junction does not follow the germline gene, possibly because of a read error. V and J are TRBV7-7 and TRBJ2-5; 10 positions agree with TRBD2. There are 15 residues in the CDR3. Looked up from germline, CDR1 is SSHAT and CDR2 is FNYEAQ (reference sequence). This chain's CDR3 is CASSGGLAESETQYF. In nucleotides, the CDR3 is TGTGCTAGCAGCGGCGGACTAGCGGAGTCAGAGACCCAGTACTTC.

This clonotype was observed a few times. This chain links TRBV19 with TRBJ1-6; D call uncertain. From germline, CDR1 is LNHDA and CDR2 SQIVND (reference sequence). This CDR3 contains 15 residues. The V gene lost 5 bases and the J gene lost 9 bases, with 17 bases spanning the gap. CDR3 region: CASSVADGIPSPLHF. The CDR3 bases are TGTGCCAGTAGTGTCGCGGACGGAATACCTTCACCCCTCCACTTT.

Here the CDR3 reads CASRGTGVGEAQYF. DNA of the CDR3: TGTGCCAGCCGGGGGACAGGGGTGGGGGAAGCCCAGTACTTC. The chain has TRBV27 and TRBJ2-5; TRBD1 agrees at 10 bases. Germline V gene lookup returns CDR1 MNHEY and CDR2 SMNVEV (reference sequence). The V and J ends lost 8 bases and 9 bases, in that order; junction bases with no gene match: 12. This CDR3 is built from 14 residues.

This clonotype was counted ten times or more. This rearrangement joins TRBV5-1 to TRBJ1-2; D gene unclear. V was shortened by 0 bases and J by 6 bases, with 12 bases between the two germline ends. Germline CDR1 is SGHRS and CDR2 is YFSETQ. This CDR3 has 14 amino acids. CDR3 nucleotide sequence: TGCGCCAGCAGCTTGGAAGGGCATGCGGATGGCTACACCTTC. Protein sequence: CASSLEGHADGYTF.

The chain is built from TRBV7-9 and TRBJ1-2; 7 bases map to TRBD1. Looked up from germline, CDR1 is SEHNR and CDR2 is FQNEAQ (reference sequence). V was pared by 2 bases and J by 5 bases, with 5 bases of the junction left unmatched. The CDR3 has 14 amino acids. The CDR3 region is CASSLLTGKYGYTF. The DNA for the CDR3 is TGTGCCAGCAGCTTACTGACAGGGAAGTATGGCTACACCTTC.

This clonotype was seen many times. The chain links TRBV12-3 or TRBV12-4 to TRBJ1-1, with 9 bases that match TRBD1. CDR3 length equals 15 residues. V lost 6 bases and J lost 4; bases outside the gene matches: 9. DNA of the CDR3: TGTGCCAGCAGAGACAAACAGGGGGCGGGCACTGAAGCTTTCTTT. Translated, it gives CASRDKQGAGTEAFF.

CDR3: CASSDSDGFSPLHF. Written as DNA, the CDR3 is TGTGCCAGCAGTGATTCGGACGGATTCTCACCCCTCCACTTT. The V and J genes are TRBV6-1 and TRBJ1-6, with D unresolved. CDR1 is MNHNS and CDR2 is SASEGT in the germline V gene. The CDR3 loop spans 14 amino acids. V lost 3 bases to trimming and J lost 10 bases, with 13 bases between them.

This rearrangement joins TRBV10-3 to TRBJ2-5; perhaps TRBD1 as D (6 bases). V lost 6 bases to trimming and J lost 7 bases, with 15 bases between them. This CDR3 comprises 13 residues. Per the germline V gene, CDR1 is ENHRY and CDR2 is SYGVKD. The CDR3 DNA reads as TGTGCCATCAGCGTGGAACAGGGTGGGACCCAGTACTTC. Residues: CAISVEQGGTQYF.

The chain links TRBV19 to TRBJ1-5, with D unresolved. The CDR3 sequence is 13 residues long. CDR1 is LNHDA and CDR2 is SQIVND in the germline V gene (reference sequence). Trimming took 6 bases from V and 3 from J, leaving 9 bases between them. The CDR3 sequence: CASSRPFNQPQHF. The CDR3 DNA reads as TGTGCCAGTAGCAGACCGTTCAATCAGCCCCAGCATTTT.

The table lists this clonotype with a few counts. The rearrangement uses TRBV15 and TRBJ2-6; D unresolved. Trimming stripped 3 bases from V and 0 bases from J, with 6 bases between. Germline V gene data show CDR1 as LNHNV and CDR2 as YYDKDF (reference sequence). CDR3 length equals 15 residues. CDR3 amino acids: CATSRVGSGANVLTF. The CDR3 coding sequence is TGTGCCACCAGCAGGGTGGGCTCTGGGGCCAACGTCCTGACTTTC. The whole variable domain, filled in from reference TRBV15 and TRBJ2-6, reads DAMVIQNPRYQVTQFGKPVTLSCSQTLNHNVMYWYQQKSSQAPKLLFHYYDKDFNNEADTPDNFQSRRPNTSFCFLDIRSPGLGDTAMYLCATSRVGSGANVLTFGAGSRLTVL.